These 20 T cell receptor beta chains were sequenced from one sample in a study of blood T cell repertoires in COVID-19. The method was immunoSEQ multiplex PCR; TCRdb's version includes in-frame clones alone and lacks a portion of them. The table shows 59,000 or so clones, with 81% occurring only once. The specimen was peripheral blood. The receptors come from a woman aged 80 or older with active or convalescent COVID-19.

V usage is TRBV18 and J usage is TRBJ2-1; D might be TRBD2 (7 bases). The CDR3 runs to 17 residues. Trimming left V 5 bases short and J 4 bases short, with 21 bases between. Per the germline V gene, CDR1 is KGHSH and CDR2 is LQKENI. Here the CDR3 reads CASSSSRGGGQYNEQFF. The CDR3 nucleotides are TGTGCCAGCTCATCCTCCCGAGGGGGGGGCCAGTACAATGAGCAGTTCTTC. Combining the CDR3 with reference TRBV18 and TRBJ2-1 gives the whole variable domain NAGVMQNPRHLVRRRGQEARLRCSPMKGHSHVYWYRQLPEEGLKFMVYLQKENIIDESGMPKERFSAEFPKEGPSILRIQQVVRGDSAAYFCASSSSRGGGQYNEQFFGPGTRLTVL.

This clone has just one count. The J gene is TRBJ2-1, the V gene TRBV6-4; TRBD2 aligns across 14 bases. Germline CDR1 and CDR2: MRHNA and SNTAGT. This CDR3 comprises 16 residues. V lost 6 bases and J lost 7; bases outside the gene matches: 8. CDR3 sequence: CASSRLAGGPRNEQFF. The CDR3 coding sequence is TGTGCCAGCAGCCGACTAGCGGGGGGGCCTAGGAATGAGCAGTTCTTC.

CDR3 protein: CASSFSYNEKLFF. The CDR3 DNA follows: TGTGCCAGCAGCTTTAGCTATAATGAAAAACTGTTTTTT. This rearrangement joins TRBV11-2 to TRBJ1-4, with D uncertain. The V gene lost 3 bases and the J gene lost 4 bases, with 6 bases spanning the gap. The germline V gene has CDR1 SGHAT and CDR2 FQNNGV. This CDR3 spans 13 amino acids.

CDR3: CASSLDAGNYGYTF. The CDR3 DNA reads as TGTGCCAGCAGCTTGGATGCGGGAAACTATGGCTACACCTTC. The gene calls are TRBV5-4 and TRBJ1-2; D uncertain. The germline CDR1 and CDR2 sequences are SGHNT and YYREEE (reference sequence). The CDR3 contains 14 residues. V gave up 0 bases and J gave up 2 bases, with 8 bases separating them.

This chain uses TRBV7-8 with TRBJ2-7, with D possibly TRBD1 on 6 matching bases. Germline V gene data show CDR1 as SGHVS and CDR2 as FQNEAQ. CDR3 length: 14 amino acids. The V and J ends lost 1 base and 2 bases respectively, with 9 bases between them. The CDR3 region has the DNA TGTGCCAGCAGCTTAGTCGGACAGACCTACGAGCAGTACTTC. Protein sequence: CASSLVGQTYEQYF.

The chain is built from TRBV2 and TRBJ2-1; 11 nucleotides match TRBD2. The J segment lost 4 bases and the V segment lost 6 bases, leaving 5 bases of the junction unmatched. Germline CDR1 SNHLY, CDR2 FYNNEI. This CDR3 comprises 15 residues. This CDR3 reads CASRDSGGAYNEQFF. As DNA, the CDR3 is TGTGCCAGCAGAGATAGCGGGGGGGCATACAATGAGCAGTTCTTC.

The J gene is TRBJ2-7, the V gene TRBV7-2; the match to TRBD1 covers 10 bases. After removal of 4 bases from V and 1 base from J, the junction contained 7 bases not matched to a gene. Germline CDR1 SGHTA, CDR2 FQGNSA. The CDR3 extends over 16 amino acids. The CDR3 DNA reads as TGTGCCAGCAGCTCCCCGGGACAGGGGTCTTCCTACGAGCAGTACTTC. It codes for CASSSPGQGSSYEQYF.

The chain employs TRBV7-9 and TRBJ1-1; possibly TRBD1 for D (5 bases). In germline, CDR1 is SEHNR, CDR2 FQNEAQ (reference sequence). V lost 5 bases and J 5 bases, leaving 21 bases between the germline ends. The CDR3 is 16 amino acids. CDR3 amino acids: CASSRPTGVGRTEAFF. CDR3 coding DNA: TGTGCCAGCAGCCGGCCCACGGGGGTGGGGAGGACTGAAGCTTTCTTT.

This clone occurred a few times. The chain links TRBV3-1 (or the pseudogene TRBV3-2) to TRBJ2-7, with D unresolved. The CDR3 runs to 15 residues. Trimming pared 1 base from V and 2 bases from J, leaving 12 bases between. Germline V gene lookup returns CDR1 LGHDT and CDR2 YNNKEL (reference sequence). CDR3 amino acids: CASSQAPQVTYEQYF. The CDR3 nucleotides are TGTGCCAGCAGCCAAGCCCCCCAGGTGACCTACGAGCAGTACTTC.

This chain joins TRBV6-5 and TRBJ1-4; D remains ambiguous. Germline values: CDR1 MNHEY, CDR2 SVGAGI. The V gene lost 6 bases and the J gene lost 0 bases, with 11 bases spanning the gap. The CDR3 contains 15 residues. The CDR3: CASRPGSATNEKLFF. The CDR3 DNA is TGTGCCAGCAGGCCAGGTTCCGCAACTAATGAAAAACTGTTTTTT.

This chain joins TRBV2 and TRBJ2-5; D is undetermined. The CDR3 runs to 13 residues. The germline V gene has CDR1 SNHLY and CDR2 FYNNEI. V lost 7 bases and J lost 2, with 11 bases in between. Here the CDR3 reads CASTQRLQETQYF. CDR3 coding DNA: TGTGCCAGCACCCAGAGGTTACAAGAGACCCAGTACTTC. The variable domain in full, with the rest retrieved from reference TRBV2 and TRBJ2-5, is EPEVTQTPSHQVTQMGQEVILRCVPISNHLYFYWYRQILGQKVEFLVSFYNNEISEKSEIFDDQFSVERPDGSNFTLKIRSTKLEDSAMYFCASTQRLQETQYFGPGTRLLVL.

Only one count was recorded for this clone. The chain is built from TRBV18 and TRBJ2-3, with a tentative D call TRBD1 (8 bases). The CDR3 runs to 17 residues. The germline CDR1 and CDR2 sequences are KGHSH and LQKENI. Trimming cost V 3 bases and J 4 bases, with 20 bases left between them. CDR3 bases: TGTGCCAGCTCACCCGGCTGGACAGGGAGGGGCGCAGATACGCAGTATTTT. The encoded protein is CASSPGWTGRGADTQYF.

This clone appeared once. The J gene is TRBJ2-1, the V gene TRBV6-2 or TRBV6-3; a weak D match, TRBD2 (5 bases). Looked up from germline, CDR1 is MNHEY and CDR2 is SVGEGT. The CDR3 loop spans 15 amino acids. The V end lost 6 bases, the J end lost 0 bases, and 12 bases lay between the germline ends. CDR3 region: CASSVLGSSYNEQFF. The CDR3 nucleotides read TGTGCCAGCAGCGTTCTTGGGAGCTCCTACAATGAGCAGTTCTTC.

This rearrangement joins TRBV6-2 or TRBV6-3 to TRBJ2-5; TRBD2 aligns across 15 bases. V shed 5 bases and J 5 bases; nucleotides not matched to a gene: 12. In germline, CDR1 is MNHEY, CDR2 SVGEGT. This CDR3 region has 18 residues. CDR3: CASSRQGTSGGPSETQYF. The CDR3 coding sequence is TGTGCCAGCAGTCGTCAAGGGACTAGCGGGGGGCCGTCCGAGACCCAGTACTTC.

As DNA, the CDR3 is TGTGCCAGTATCAGTGGCGGGGGGGGCAGTGGGCAGCCCCAGCATTTT. The encoded protein is CASISGGGGSGQPQHF. The gene calls are TRBV19 and TRBJ1-5; D might be TRBD1 (6 bases). Germline V gene lookup returns CDR1 LNHDA and CDR2 SQIVND (reference sequence). V lost 7 bases, J lost 7 bases, and 23 bases lay in between. There are 16 residues in the CDR3.

The J gene is TRBJ1-2, the V gene TRBV19; D remains ambiguous. Germline V gene sequence: CDR1 LNHDA, CDR2 SQIVND (reference sequence). The CDR3 has 13 amino acids. V was pared by 5 bases and J by 6 bases, with 13 bases between. In nucleotides, the CDR3 is TGTGCCAGTAGTGCCCCCCCCGGGAATGGCTACACCTTC. Translation: CASSAPPGNGYTF. Complete variable domain (other parts from reference TRBV19 and TRBJ1-2): DGGITQSPKYLFRKEGQNVTLSCEQNLNHDAMYWYRQDPGQGLRLIYYSQIVNDFQKGDIAEGYSVSREKKESFPLTVTSAQKNPTAFYLCASSAPPGNGYTFGSGTRLTVV.

The chain recombines TRBV10-2 with TRBJ1-5; 9 positions match TRBD1. V was pared by 7 bases and J by 6 bases, with 4 bases of the junction left unmatched. The CDR3 has 13 residues. CDR1 is WSHSY, CDR2 SAAADI, per germline. This CDR3 reads CASKQGAGQPQHF. The CDR3 DNA sequence: TGCGCCAGCAAACAGGGGGCGGGTCAGCCCCAGCATTTT.

This rearrangement joins TRBV19 to TRBJ1-5; D might be TRBD1 (6 bases). The CDR3 has 16 amino acids. The V gene's germline CDR1 is LNHDA and CDR2 SQIVND (reference sequence). Trimming removed 4 bases at V and 7 bases at J, with 20 bases between. This CDR3 is CASSNHRASGEQPQHF. DNA of the CDR3: TGTGCCAGTAGTAATCACAGGGCGAGTGGAGAGCAGCCCCAGCATTTT.

The J gene is TRBJ2-3, the V gene TRBV19, with a possible D match to TRBD2 (6 bases). Trimming took off 6 bases at V and 5 bases at J, with 12 bases between the two ends. The CDR3 is made up of 13 amino acids. Germline lookup yields CDR1 LNHDA and CDR2 SQIVND (reference sequence). The DNA of the CDR3 is TGTGCCAGTAGCGGGACTTACCAAGATACGCAGTATTTT. Translated: CASSGTYQDTQYF.

This clone was detected only a few times. The junction shows a germline mismatch at one end, possibly a read error. This rearrangement joins TRBV7-2 to TRBJ1-1; TRBD1 agrees at 10 bases. The CDR3 has 16 amino acids. Germline assignment: CDR1 SGHTA and CDR2 FQGNSA. The CDR3 nucleotides are TGTGCCAGCACCTTAACCGGGACAGGGGTTGTGACTGAAGCTTTCTTT. It is translated as CASTLTGTGVVTEAFF. Full variable domain (outside the CDR3, taken from reference TRBV7-2 and TRBJ1-1): GAGVSQSPSNKVTEKGKDVELRCDPISGHTALYWYRQSLGQGLEFLIYFQGNSAPDKSGLPSDRFSAERTGGSVSTLTIQRTQQEDSAVYLCASTLTGTGVVTEAFFGQGTRLTVV.